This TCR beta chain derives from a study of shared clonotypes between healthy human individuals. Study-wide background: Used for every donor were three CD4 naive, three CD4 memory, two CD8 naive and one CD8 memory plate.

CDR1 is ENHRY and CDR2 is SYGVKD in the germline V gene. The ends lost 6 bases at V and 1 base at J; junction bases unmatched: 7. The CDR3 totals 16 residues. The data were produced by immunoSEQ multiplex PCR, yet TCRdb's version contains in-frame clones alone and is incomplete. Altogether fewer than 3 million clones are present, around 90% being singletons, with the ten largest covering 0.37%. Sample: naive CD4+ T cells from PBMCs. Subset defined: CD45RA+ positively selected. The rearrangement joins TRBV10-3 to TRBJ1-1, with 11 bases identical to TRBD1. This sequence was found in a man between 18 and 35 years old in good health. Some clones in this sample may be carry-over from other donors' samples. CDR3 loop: CAISSGTGGRNTEAFF. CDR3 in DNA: TGTGCCATCAGCTCCGGGACAGGGGGGAGGAACACTGAAGCTTTCTTT.